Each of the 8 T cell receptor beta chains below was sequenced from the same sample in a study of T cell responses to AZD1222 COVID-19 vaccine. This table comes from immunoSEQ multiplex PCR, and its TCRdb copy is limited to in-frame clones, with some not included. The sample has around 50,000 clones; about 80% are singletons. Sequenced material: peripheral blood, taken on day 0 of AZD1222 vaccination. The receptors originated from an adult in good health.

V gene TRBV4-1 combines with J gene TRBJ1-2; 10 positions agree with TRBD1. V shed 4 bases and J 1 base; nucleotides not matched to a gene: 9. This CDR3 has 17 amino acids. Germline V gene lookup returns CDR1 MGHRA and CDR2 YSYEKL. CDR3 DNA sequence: TGCGCCAGCAGCCGAGGTGAAGGGACAGGGGATAACTATGGCTACACCTTC. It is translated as CASSRGEGTGDNYGYTF.

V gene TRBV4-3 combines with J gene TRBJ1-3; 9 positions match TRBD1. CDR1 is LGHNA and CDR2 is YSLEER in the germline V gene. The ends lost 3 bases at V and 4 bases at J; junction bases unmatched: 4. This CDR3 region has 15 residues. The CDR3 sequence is CASSQDRGRGNTIYF. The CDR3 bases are TGCGCCAGCAGCCAGGACAGGGGAAGGGGAAACACCATATATTTT.

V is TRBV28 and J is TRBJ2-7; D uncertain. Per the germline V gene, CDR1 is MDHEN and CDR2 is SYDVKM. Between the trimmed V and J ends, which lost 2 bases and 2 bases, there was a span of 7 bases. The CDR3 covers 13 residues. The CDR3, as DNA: TGTGCCAGCAGTTTAGTCGGGCCCTACGAGCAGTACTTC. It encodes CASSLVGPYEQYF.

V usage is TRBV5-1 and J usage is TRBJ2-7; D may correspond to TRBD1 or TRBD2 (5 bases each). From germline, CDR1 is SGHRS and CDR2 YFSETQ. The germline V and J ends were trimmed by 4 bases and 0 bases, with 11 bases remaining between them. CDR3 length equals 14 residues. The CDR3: CASSGDAYSYEQYF. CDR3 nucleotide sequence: TGCGCCAGCAGCGGGGACGCGTACTCCTACGAGCAGTACTTC.

The CDR3 here is CASSIGTGRETQYF. Here the CDR3 DNA reads TGTGCCAGTAGTATAGGTACAGGGAGAGAGACCCAGTACTTC. The V and J genes are TRBV19 and TRBJ2-5; a weak D match, TRBD1 (6 bases). The CDR3 length is 14 residues. The V gene's germline CDR1 is LNHDA and CDR2 SQIVND (reference sequence). Trimming stripped 1 base from V and 4 bases from J, with 10 bases between.

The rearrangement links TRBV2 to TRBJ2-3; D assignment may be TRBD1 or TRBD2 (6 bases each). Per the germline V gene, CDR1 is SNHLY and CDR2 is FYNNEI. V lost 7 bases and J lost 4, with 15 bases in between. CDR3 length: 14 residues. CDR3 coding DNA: TGTGCCAGCAAATGGGGGGCGCGGTCAGATACGCAGTATTTT. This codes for CASKWGARSDTQYF.

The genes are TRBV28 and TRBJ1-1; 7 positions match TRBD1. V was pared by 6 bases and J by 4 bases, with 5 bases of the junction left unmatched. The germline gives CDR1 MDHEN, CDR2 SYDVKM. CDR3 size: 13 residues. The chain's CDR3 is CASRLAGGTEAFF. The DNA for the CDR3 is TGTGCCAGCAGACTTGCAGGGGGCACTGAAGCTTTCTTT.

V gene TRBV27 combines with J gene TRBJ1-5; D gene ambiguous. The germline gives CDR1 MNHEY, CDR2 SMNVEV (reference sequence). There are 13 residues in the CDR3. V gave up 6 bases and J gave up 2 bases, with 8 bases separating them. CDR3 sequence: CASRWYRNQPQHF. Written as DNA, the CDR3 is TGTGCCAGCAGATGGTATCGCAATCAGCCCCAGCATTTT.